Below, 17 T cell receptor beta chains from the same sample are listed, as sequenced in a study of regulatory T cells in long-lasting Graves disease. Time point here: newly diagnosed GD, antithyroid drugs for less than 3 months. Making the TCR library involved RNA that had been extracted from PBMCs. Sequencing libraries for TCR beta were prepared with iRepertoire HTBI primers and Arm-PCR of CDR3 regions. TCRdb passed the multiplex PCR reads through MiXCR, listing each CDR3 protein once. The sample has 250,000 to 300,000 distinct CDR3 sequences; under 20% are singletons. The same data also went into a second study, on T cells in Graves' hyperthyroidism and ophthalmopathy.

Sequenced material: peripheral blood mononuclear cells (PBMCs), taken at new diagnosis, from a patient treated with antithyroid drugs. Receptor source: a woman aged 30 to 39 with Graves disease.

The chain carries TRBV28 and TRBJ2-3; 10 positions agree with TRBD1. Germline CDR1 reads MDHEN; CDR2 reads SYDVKM. There are 15 residues in the CDR3. The V gene end was trimmed by 8 bases and the J gene end by 2 bases; junction bases not matched to a gene: 7. This CDR3 reads CASVRDRGFTDTQYF. As DNA, the CDR3 is TGTGCCAGCGTCCGGGACAGGGGCTTCACAGATACGCAGTATTTT. Combining the CDR3 with reference TRBV28 and TRBJ2-3 gives the whole variable domain DVKVTQSSRYLVKRTGEKVFLECVQDMDHENMFWYRQDPGLGLRLIYFSYDVKMKEKGDIPEGYSVSREKKERFSLILESASTNQTSMYLCASVRDRGFTDTQYFGPGTRLTVL.

This clonotype was found many times. V is TRBV7-2 and J is TRBJ1-2; maybe TRBD1 (5 bases). Per germline, CDR1 SGHTA and CDR2 FQGNSA. V lost 5 bases to trimming and J lost 0 bases, with 13 bases between them. This CDR3 has 15 amino acids. CDR3 nucleotide sequence: TGTGCCAGCAGCCGCGGGACGGCCACTAACTATGGCTACACCTTC. Its translation is CASSRGTATNYGYTF.

Ten or more counts support this clonotype. The chain is built from TRBV12-3 or TRBV12-4 and TRBJ1-2; D call uncertain. The V end was cut by 6 bases, the J end by 5 bases, with 22 bases between. The CDR3 is 16 residues long. The CDR3 reads CASSPRVQVTYYGYTF. DNA of the CDR3: TGTGCCAGCAGCCCTAGGGTCCAGGTTACTTATTATGGCTACACCTTC.

This chain uses TRBV9 with TRBJ1-2, with D tentatively TRBD1 (5 bases). The CDR3 extends over 15 amino acids. The ends were cut back, 0 bases at V and 3 bases at J, with 12 bases in the middle. Germline V gene lookup returns CDR1 SGDLS and CDR2 YYNGEE. CDR3 bases: TGTGCCAGCAGCGTAGGTAGGGGATGGGACTATGGCTACACCTTC. This sequence encodes CASSVGRGWDYGYTF.

This clonotype was recorded at least ten times. The rearrangement links TRBV27 to TRBJ1-1; a weak D match, TRBD1 (6 bases). Germline loops: CDR1 MNHEY, CDR2 SMNVEV (reference sequence). V was cut by 7 bases and J by 0 bases, with 15 bases left in between. The CDR3 consists of 15 residues. As DNA, the CDR3 is TGTGCCAGCAAACGACGGGACAACATGAACACTGAAGCTTTCTTT. Translated, it gives CASKRRDNMNTEAFF.

This clonotype was seen a few times. This sequence may be a read error, since a much larger clone differs from it by one base. V is TRBV7-8 and J is TRBJ1-1; TRBD1 matches 8 bases. The V gene's germline CDR1 is SGHVS and CDR2 FQNEAQ. The length of the CDR3 is 17 residues. This chain's CDR3 is CASSLEGRGRRGTEALF. The DNA for the CDR3 is TGTGCCAGCAGCTTAGAGGGCAGGGGGCGCCGAGGGACTGAAGCTCTCTTT.

In this sample, this clonotype turned up many times. This chain joins TRBV7-2 and TRBJ2-7; 9 bases fit TRBD1. The V gene end was trimmed by 1 base and the J gene end by 5 bases; junction bases not matched to a gene: 6. The CDR3 length is 15 residues. CDR1 is SGHTA, CDR2 FQGNSA, per germline. The CDR3 spells CASSLGGTGFDEQYF. CDR3 coding DNA: TGTGCCAGCAGCTTAGGAGGGACAGGGTTTGACGAGCAGTACTTC.

This chain connects TRBV4-1 to TRBJ1-2; no reliable D call. Trimming shortened V by 2 bases and J by 5 bases, and 15 bases separated the two germline ends. This CDR3 is built from 15 residues. In germline, CDR1 is MGHRA, CDR2 YSYEKL. In DNA form, the CDR3 reads TGCGCCAGCAGCCAAAAAGAAGGGAATCCATATGGCTACACCTTC. Its protein product is CASSQKEGNPYGYTF.

This clonotype was seen ten or more times. Relative to the germline gene, one junction end is altered; a read error may explain this. The rearrangement uses TRBV5-1 and TRBJ1-3; D gene uncertain. CDR3 size: 13 residues. From germline, CDR1 is SGHRS and CDR2 YFSETQ. CDR3 in DNA: TGTGCCAGCAGCCGGACCGACGGGAACACCATATATTTT. Translating gives CASSRTDGNTIYF.

There are many counts of this clonotype. The V gene is TRBV7-8, the J gene TRBJ2-7; TRBD1 matches 9 bases. The CDR3 extends over 14 amino acids. The V gene's germline CDR1 is SGHVS and CDR2 FQNEAQ. V was clipped by 3 bases and J by 4 bases; unmatched bases: 4. The CDR3 DNA sequence: TGTGCCAGCAGCTTTTCCGGGACAGGGTACGAGCAGTACTTC. Translation: CASSFSGTGYEQYF.

The chain links TRBV27 to TRBJ1-1; D might be TRBD1 (5 bases). Looked up from germline, CDR1 is MNHEY and CDR2 is SMNVEV (reference sequence). The CDR3 sequence is 16 residues long. Trimming pared 5 bases from V and 1 base from J, leaving 17 bases between. The CDR3 bases are TGTGCCAGCAGTCCTCATCCTGTCCAGGGGAACACTGAAGCTTTCTTT. It is translated as CASSPHPVQGNTEAFF.

At least ten counts were recorded for this clonotype. V and J are TRBV12-3 or TRBV12-4 and TRBJ2-5; D tentatively reads TRBD1 or TRBD2 (6 bases each). The CDR3 contains 13 residues. V was shortened by 4 bases and J by 5 bases, with 11 bases between the two germline ends. The CDR3 bases are TGTGCCAGCAGTTCGGACGGGGGCGAGACCCAGTACTTC. It codes for CASSSDGGETQYF.

This clonotype has more than one count but fewer than ten. This may arise from a read error, as a much more abundant clone is one base away. The chain recombines TRBV27 with TRBJ1-2, with D perhaps matching TRBD1 (5 bases). Germline V lookup: CDR1 MNHEY, CDR2 SMNVEV (reference sequence). The CDR3 spans 16 residues. The CDR3 region has the DNA TGTGCCAGCGGTTTATCGGCAACGTTAGGGGTCTATGGCTACACCTTC. Protein sequence: CASGLSATLGVYGYTF.

The J gene is TRBJ2-3, the V gene TRBV7-2, with 8 bases matching TRBD1. The CDR3 covers 15 residues. Trimming took 5 bases from V and 5 from J; bases not matched to a gene: 9. Per the germline V gene, CDR1 is SGHTA and CDR2 is FQGNSA. The DNA of the CDR3 is TGTGCCAGCAGCCTCTCAGGGGGCGCAGAAGATACGCAGTATTTT. This sequence encodes CASSLSGGAEDTQYF.

Regarding this clonotype: It differs at one base from a far larger clone, so likely a read error. The chain joins TRBV24-1 to TRBJ1-5, with D possibly being TRBD1 (6 bases). Trimming pared 3 bases from V and 2 bases from J, leaving 16 bases between. In germline, CDR1 is KGHDR, CDR2 SFDVKD. The CDR3 totals 17 residues. This CDR3 is CATSDRRGARGNQPQHF. The CDR3 DNA reads TGTGCCACCAGTGATCGCCGGGGGGCGAGGGGCAATCAGCCCCAGCATTTT.

This clonotype was observed at least ten times. This chain uses TRBV6-1 with TRBJ2-1, with 7 bases fitting TRBD1. Germline CDR1 is MNHNS and CDR2 is SASEGT. This CDR3 region has 14 residues. Unmatched junction bases numbered 3, after V lost 4 bases and J lost 3 bases. CDR3 region: CASSVRDSYNEQFF. Here the CDR3 DNA reads TGTGCCAGCAGTGTTAGGGACAGCTACAATGAGCAGTTCTTC.

CDR3 DNA sequence: TGTGCCAGCAGCGACCCTAGCGGGGGGCCCGGCAATGAGCAGTTCTTC. The encoded protein is CASSDPSGGPGNEQFF. The rearrangement uses TRBV13 and TRBJ2-1; 11 bases agree with TRBD2. J lost 6 bases, V lost 5 bases, and 9 bases had no gene match. The germline CDR1 and CDR2 sequences are PRHDT and FYEKMQ (reference sequence). The CDR3 extends over 16 amino acids.